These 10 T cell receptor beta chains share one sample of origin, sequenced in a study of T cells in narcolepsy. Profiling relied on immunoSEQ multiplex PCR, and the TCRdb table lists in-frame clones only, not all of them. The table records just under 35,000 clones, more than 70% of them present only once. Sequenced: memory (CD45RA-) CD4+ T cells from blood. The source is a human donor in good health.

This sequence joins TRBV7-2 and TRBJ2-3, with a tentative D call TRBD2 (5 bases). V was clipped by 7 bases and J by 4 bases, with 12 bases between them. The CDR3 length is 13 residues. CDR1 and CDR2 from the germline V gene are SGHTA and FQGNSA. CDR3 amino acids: CASNNRGADTQYF. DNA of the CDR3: TGTGCCAGCAACAACCGGGGAGCAGATACGCAGTATTTT.

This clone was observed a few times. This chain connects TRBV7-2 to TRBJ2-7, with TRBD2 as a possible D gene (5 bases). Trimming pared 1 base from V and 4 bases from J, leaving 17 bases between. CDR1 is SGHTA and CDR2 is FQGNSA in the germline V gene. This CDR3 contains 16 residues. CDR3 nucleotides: TGTGCCAGCAGCTTAGGTCTTCTAGCCCTTGGATACGAGCAGTACTTC. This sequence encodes CASSLGLLALGYEQYF.

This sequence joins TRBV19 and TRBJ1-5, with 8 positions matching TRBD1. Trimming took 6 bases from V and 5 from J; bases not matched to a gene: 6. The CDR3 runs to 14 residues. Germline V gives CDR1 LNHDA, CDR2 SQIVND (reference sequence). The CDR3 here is CASSTGQVYQPQHF. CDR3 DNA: TGTGCCAGTAGCACGGGACAGGTTTATCAGCCCCAGCATTTT.

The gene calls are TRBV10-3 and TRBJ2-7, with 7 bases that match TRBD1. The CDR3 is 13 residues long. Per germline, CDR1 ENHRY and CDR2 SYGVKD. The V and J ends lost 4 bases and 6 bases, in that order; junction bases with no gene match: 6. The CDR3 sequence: CAISGMTGSEQYF. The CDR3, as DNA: TGTGCCATCAGTGGAATGACAGGGAGCGAGCAGTACTTC.

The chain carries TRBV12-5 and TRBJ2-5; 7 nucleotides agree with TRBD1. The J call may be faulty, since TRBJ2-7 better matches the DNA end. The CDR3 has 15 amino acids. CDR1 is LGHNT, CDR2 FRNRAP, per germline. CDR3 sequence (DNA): TGTGCTAGTGGTTTGTCCTCGGGACAGAGGACCGAGCAGTACTTC. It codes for CASGLSSGQRTEQYF.

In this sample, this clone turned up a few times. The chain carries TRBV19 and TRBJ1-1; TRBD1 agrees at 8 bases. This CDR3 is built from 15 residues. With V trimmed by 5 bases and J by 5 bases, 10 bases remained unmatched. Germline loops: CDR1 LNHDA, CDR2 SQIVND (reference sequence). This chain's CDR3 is CASSGQGWGRTEAFF. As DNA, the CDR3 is TGTGCCAGTAGTGGACAGGGTTGGGGCCGAACTGAAGCTTTCTTT. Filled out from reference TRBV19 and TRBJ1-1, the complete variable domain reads DGGITQSPKYLFRKEGQNVTLSCEQNLNHDAMYWYRQDPGQGLRLIYYSQIVNDFQKGDIAEGYSVSREKKESFPLTVTSAQKNPTAFYLCASSGQGWGRTEAFFGQGTRLTVV.

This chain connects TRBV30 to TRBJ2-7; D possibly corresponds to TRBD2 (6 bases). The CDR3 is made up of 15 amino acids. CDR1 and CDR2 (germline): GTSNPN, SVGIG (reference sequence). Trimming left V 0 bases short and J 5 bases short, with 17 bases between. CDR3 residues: CAWSVWVGSSHEQYF. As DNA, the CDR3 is TGTGCCTGGAGTGTATGGGTCGGGAGTAGCCACGAGCAGTACTTC.

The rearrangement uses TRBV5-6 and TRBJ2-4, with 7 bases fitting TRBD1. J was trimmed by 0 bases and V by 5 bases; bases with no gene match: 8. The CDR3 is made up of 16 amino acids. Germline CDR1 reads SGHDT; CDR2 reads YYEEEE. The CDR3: CASRTGQVLAKNIQYF. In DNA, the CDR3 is TGTGCCAGCAGAACTGGACAGGTTTTAGCCAAAAACATTCAGTACTTC.

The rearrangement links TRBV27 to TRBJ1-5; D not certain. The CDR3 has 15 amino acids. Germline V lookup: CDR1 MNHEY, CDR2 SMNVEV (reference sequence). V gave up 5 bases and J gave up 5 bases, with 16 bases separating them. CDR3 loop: CASSTLGNWDQPQHF. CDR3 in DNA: TGTGCCAGCAGTACCCTTGGGAATTGGGATCAGCCCCAGCATTTT.

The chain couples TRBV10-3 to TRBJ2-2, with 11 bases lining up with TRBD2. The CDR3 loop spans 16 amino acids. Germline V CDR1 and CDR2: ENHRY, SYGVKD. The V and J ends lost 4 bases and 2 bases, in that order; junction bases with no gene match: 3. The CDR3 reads CAISVTSGTNTGELFF. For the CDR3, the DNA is TGTGCCATCAGTGTGACTAGCGGGACTAACACCGGGGAGCTGTTTTTT.